This T cell receptor (beta chain) was recorded in a study of T cells in Graves' hyperthyroidism and ophthalmopathy. The sample holds a few counts of this clonotype. TCR beta CDR3 regions were amplified from RNA. Initially, a first-round RT-PCR of the TCR CDR3 employed the HTBI primer set. MiXCR, run by TCRdb on the multiplex PCR reads, gives a single entry per CDR3 protein. This table has about 320,000 distinct CDR3 sequences, 15% to 20% appearing once. This sequence originates from a man between 25 and 39 years old with Graves' hyperthyroidism. Sequencing input: blood.

The CDR3 nucleotides read TGCAGTGCCCTAGCGGGGACGGATGAGCAGTTCTTC. Translation gives CSALAGTDEQFF. The chain joins TRBV29-1 to TRBJ2-1, with 9 positions matching TRBD2. From germline, CDR1 is SQVTM and CDR2 ANQGSEA. CDR3 size: 12 residues.